One and the same sample provided the 29 T cell receptor beta chains below, sequenced in a study of neurological immune-mediated disorders. TCRdb passed the 5' RACE reads through MiXCR, listing each CDR3 protein once. Here the sample spans around 83,000 distinct CDR3 sequences, over 12% being singletons. Input material: PBMCs. The receptors shown here come from a woman between 50 and 59 years old in good health.

This clonotype was seen at least ten times. The chain combines TRBV18 with TRBJ2-1, with D possibly TRBD2 on 5 matching bases. The germline V gene has CDR1 KGHSH and CDR2 LQKENI. The CDR3 has 13 residues. Trimming took off 5 bases at V and 4 bases at J, with 9 bases between the two ends. This chain's CDR3 is CASSADSYNEQFF. In DNA form, the CDR3 reads TGTGCCAGCTCAGCGGACTCTTACAATGAGCAGTTCTTC.

Many counts were recorded for this clonotype. V and J are TRBV5-5 and TRBJ1-4; D gene ambiguous. V lost 6 bases and J 2 bases, leaving 11 bases between the germline ends. This CDR3 has 14 residues. Germline-derived CDR1 and CDR2 are SGHKS and YYEKEE (reference sequence). The CDR3 sequence: CASTTTSTNEKLFF. DNA for the CDR3: TGTGCCAGCACCACGACGTCTACTAATGAAAAACTGTTTTTT.

This clonotype was counted many times. The chain joins TRBV20-1 to TRBJ2-7; 8 nucleotides align to TRBD1. The V and J ends lost 1 base and 0 bases, in that order; junction bases with no gene match: 2. The CDR3 has 14 amino acids. Germline loops: CDR1 DFQATT, CDR2 SNEGSKA (reference sequence). The CDR3 reads CSARAGGNSYEQYF. In DNA, the CDR3 is TGCAGTGCTAGAGCAGGGGGCAACTCCTACGAGCAGTACTTC.

This clonotype was picked up a small number of times. V gene TRBV20-1 combines with J gene TRBJ2-7; possibly TRBD1 for D (6 bases). The CDR3 contains 13 residues. Trimming took 3 bases from V and 4 from J, leaving 13 bases between them. Germline V gene data show CDR1 as DFQATT and CDR2 as SNEGSKA (reference sequence). The chain's CDR3 is CSARVGHTYEQYF. CDR3 nucleotides: TGCAGTGCTAGGGTGGGACACACGTACGAGCAGTACTTC.

This clonotype was seen a handful of times. The chain has TRBV5-1 and TRBJ2-2; perhaps TRBD2 as D (6 bases). Germline-derived CDR1 and CDR2 are SGHRS and YFSETQ. Trimming pared 5 bases from V and 1 base from J, leaving 9 bases between. The CDR3 covers 14 residues. CDR3 in DNA: TGCGCCAGCAGGACGGGACTGAACACCGGGGAGCTGTTTTTT. It codes for CASRTGLNTGELFF.

This clonotype has a count of ten or more. The chain is built from TRBV15 and TRBJ2-7, with D possibly TRBD1 on 5 matching bases. Germline CDR1 reads LNHNV; CDR2 reads YYDKDF (reference sequence). Trimming removed 1 base at V and 3 bases at J, with 13 bases between. This CDR3 has 15 amino acids. The CDR3, as DNA: TGTGCCACCAGCAGAGGCTCAGGGTTGAACTACGAGCAGTACTTC. Its translation is CATSRGSGLNYEQYF.

This clonotype was recorded many times. V gene TRBV28 combines with J gene TRBJ2-1, with 7 bases aligning to TRBD1. The CDR3 contains 14 residues. The germline CDR1 and CDR2 sequences are MDHEN and SYDVKM. The V gene end was trimmed by 6 bases and the J gene end by 4 bases; junction bases not matched to a gene: 6. The CDR3 loop is CASRWDSDYNEQFF. The CDR3 bases are TGTGCCAGCAGGTGGGACAGCGATTACAATGAGCAGTTCTTC.

This clonotype occurred many times. The CDR3 here is CSARDRVYEQYF. As DNA, the CDR3 is TGCAGTGCTAGAGACAGAGTCTACGAGCAGTACTTC. The gene calls are TRBV20-1 and TRBJ2-7; no clear D. The germline V and J ends were trimmed by 0 bases and 3 bases, with 6 bases remaining between them. The CDR3 length is 12 residues. Per the germline V gene, CDR1 is DFQATT and CDR2 is SNEGSKA (reference sequence).

This clonotype was observed a handful of times. Being one base from a much bigger clone, this may be a read error. The V gene is TRBV3-1, the J gene TRBJ2-2, with TRBD2 matching over 11 bases. Germline V lookup: CDR1 LGHDT, CDR2 YNNKEL (reference sequence). The CDR3 has 15 amino acids. V lost 7 bases, J lost 9 bases, and 10 bases stayed unmatched. The CDR3 here is CASTQASGRTWELFF. The CDR3 DNA is TGTGCCAGCACCCAGGCTAGCGGGAGGACCTGGGAGCTGTTTTTT.

The table lists this clonotype with many counts. J is TRBJ2-1 and V is TRBV12-3 or TRBV12-4; 9 nucleotides match TRBD2. CDR3 length: 14 amino acids. V gave up 6 bases and J gave up 5 bases; unmatched junction bases: 5. In DNA form, the CDR3 reads TGTGCCAGCAGCAGGACTAGCGTGCACAATGAGCAGTTCTTC. The encoded protein is CASSRTSVHNEQFF.

This clonotype was seen ten or more times. The V call is TRBV7-2, the J call TRBJ1-3; TRBD1 is a possible D gene (5 bases). Germline V lookup: CDR1 SGHTA, CDR2 FQGNSA. V was shortened by 4 bases and J by 0 bases, with 10 bases between the two germline ends. The CDR3 sequence is 15 residues long. The CDR3 region is CASSSGRFSGNTIYF. The CDR3 nucleotides are TGTGCCAGCAGCTCGGGACGGTTCTCTGGAAACACCATATATTTT.

The sample holds many counts of this clonotype. This chain joins TRBV5-1 and TRBJ2-7; 8 nucleotides line up with TRBD2. Germline lookup yields CDR1 SGHRS and CDR2 YFSETQ. The CDR3 loop spans 15 amino acids. J gave up 4 bases and V 4 bases, and 10 bases lay outside the gene matches. CDR3 bases: TGCGCCAGCAGCCTCGCGGGGGGCGGGAAATACGAGCAGTACTTC. Its translation is CASSLAGGGKYEQYF. The variable domain in full, completed from reference TRBV5-1 and TRBJ2-7, reads KAGVTQTPRYLIKTRGQQVTLSCSPISGHRSVSWYQQTPGQGLQFLFEYFSETQRNKGNFPGRFSGRQFSNSRSEMNVSTLELGDSALYLCASSLAGGGKYEQYFGPGTRLTVT.

This clonotype was seen once. The chain couples TRBV2 to TRBJ2-7; 7 nucleotides agree with TRBD2. V was clipped by 6 bases and J by 4 bases; unmatched bases: 9. The length of the CDR3 is 14 residues. The germline CDR1 and CDR2 sequences are SNHLY and FYNNEI. The CDR3 DNA is TGTGCCAGCAGGGGGGGGACCAATGGGTACGAGCAGTACTTC. Protein sequence: CASRGGTNGYEQYF.

This clonotype was observed a single time. The chain links TRBV2 to TRBJ2-7; D call uncertain. The CDR3 has 10 amino acids. CDR1 and CDR2 (germline): SNHLY, FYNNEI. Trimming cost V 4 bases and J 2 bases, with 0 bases left between them. CDR3 nucleotides: TGTGCCAGCAGTGCCTACGAGCAGTACTTC. Translation gives CASSAYEQYF.

The chain has TRBV5-1 and TRBJ2-1; 12 bases line up with TRBD2. In germline, CDR1 is SGHRS, CDR2 YFSETQ. The CDR3 sequence is 15 residues long. Trimming took 8 bases from V and 8 from J; bases not matched to a gene: 11. Here the CDR3 DNA reads TGCGCCAGTAAAAGACTAGCGGGGGCCCCTGATGAGCAGTTCTTC. This gives the protein CASKRLAGAPDEQFF. The whole variable domain, remainder taken from reference TRBV5-1 and TRBJ2-1, is KAGVTQTPRYLIKTRGQQVTLSCSPISGHRSVSWYQQTPGQGLQFLFEYFSETQRNKGNFPGRFSGRQFSNSRSEMNVSTLELGDSALYLCASKRLAGAPDEQFFGPGTRLTVL.

Concerning this clonotype: A clone one base away is much larger, so this may be a read error. The CDR3 loop reads CASSSGGGPTNEQFF. Here the CDR3 DNA reads TGTGCCAGCAGTTCGGGGGGGGGGCCGACTAATGAGCAGTTCTTC. The J gene is TRBJ2-1, the V gene TRBV6-5, with 8 bases aligning to TRBD2. The CDR3 totals 15 residues. The germline V gene encodes CDR1 MNHEY and CDR2 SVGAGI. V lost 4 bases to trimming and J lost 7 bases; unmatched junction nucleotides: 9.

This clonotype showed up many times. The chain links TRBV5-1 to TRBJ2-2; D may be TRBD2 (5 bases). Trimming took off 5 bases at V and 4 bases at J, with 15 bases between the two ends. Germline V gives CDR1 SGHRS, CDR2 YFSETQ. There are 15 residues in the CDR3. The CDR3 loop reads CASSFTGAGTGELFF. The CDR3 bases are TGCGCCAGCAGTTTCACGGGCGCGGGCACCGGGGAGCTGTTTTTT.

This clonotype was detected ten times or more. The chain employs TRBV5-1 and TRBJ2-3; 9 nucleotides align to TRBD1. The germline CDR1 and CDR2 sequences are SGHRS and YFSETQ. V shed 0 bases and J 1 base; nucleotides not matched to a gene: 3. This CDR3 has 16 amino acids. The CDR3 DNA is TGCGCCAGCAGCTTGGGGACAGGGGCAGGCACAGATACGCAGTATTTT. Translation: CASSLGTGAGTDTQYF.

This clonotype was found many times. V and J are TRBV2 and TRBJ2-5; D is unclear. With 7 bases removed from V and 1 base from J, the gap between germline ends came to 10 bases. CDR1 and CDR2 (germline): SNHLY, FYNNEI. The CDR3 sequence is 13 residues long. CDR3 DNA sequence: TGTGCCAGCATGTTCCAGAGCCAAGAGACCCAGTACTTC. It yields the protein CASMFQSQETQYF.

As for this clonotype: A read error is likely, as this CDR3 ends without the conserved phenylalanine or tryptophan. This chain connects TRBV11-1 to TRBJ2-7, with 8 bases identical to TRBD2. The CDR3 consists of 15 residues. Looked up from germline, CDR1 is SGHAT and CDR2 is FQDESV (reference sequence). The junction had 9 bases not matched to a gene; V was cut back by 5 bases and J by 3 bases. The CDR3 DNA is TGTGCCAGCAGCCGAGGACTAGCCCGAAGCTACGAGCAGTACCTT. Translating it yields CASSRGLARSYEQYL.

The table lists this clonotype with many counts. The gene calls are TRBV5-1 and TRBJ2-6, with 8 bases that match TRBD1. The junction had 1 base not matched to a gene; V was cut back by 4 bases and J by 1 base. The CDR3 totals 15 residues. The germline V gene encodes CDR1 SGHRS and CDR2 YFSETQ. The CDR3 DNA sequence: TGCGCCAGCAGCCGGACAGGGTCTGGGGCCAACGTCCTGACTTTC. Translation: CASSRTGSGANVLTF.

This clonotype was picked up many times. This rearrangement joins TRBV5-1 to TRBJ2-6; 9 bases are a match to TRBD1. This CDR3 has 17 amino acids. V trimming: 4 bases; J trimming: 1 base; junction bases outside the gene matches: 6. CDR1 is SGHRS, CDR2 YFSETQ, per germline. The CDR3 loop is CASSQRTGESGANVLTF. CDR3 in DNA: TGCGCCAGCAGCCAGAGGACAGGGGAGTCTGGGGCCAACGTCCTGACTTTC. Supplemented by reference TRBV5-1 and TRBJ2-6, the full variable domain reads KAGVTQTPRYLIKTRGQQVTLSCSPISGHRSVSWYQQTPGQGLQFLFEYFSETQRNKGNFPGRFSGRQFSNSRSEMNVSTLELGDSALYLCASSQRTGESGANVLTFGAGSRLTVL.

At least ten counts were recorded for this clonotype. The chain recombines TRBV2 with TRBJ1-2; no clear D. CDR3 length equals 12 residues. The V gene's germline CDR1 is SNHLY and CDR2 FYNNEI. Trimming took off 5 bases at V and 7 bases at J, with 11 bases between the two ends. The CDR3 is CASSPTPVGYTF. As DNA, the CDR3 is TGTGCCAGCAGTCCCACGCCAGTTGGCTACACCTTC. Full variable domain (remainder filled in from reference TRBV2 and TRBJ1-2): EPEVTQTPSHQVTQMGQEVILRCVPISNHLYFYWYRQILGQKVEFLVSFYNNEISEKSEIFDDQFSVERPDGSNFTLKIRSTKLEDSAMYFCASSPTPVGYTFGSGTRLTVV.

This clonotype was observed many times. V and J are TRBV12-3 or TRBV12-4 and TRBJ2-1; D unclear. The germline V and J ends were trimmed by 4 bases and 4 bases, with 8 bases remaining between them. The CDR3 is 13 amino acids. DNA for the CDR3: TGTGCCAGCAGTTCCAATACGTACAATGAGCAGTTCTTC. The encoded protein is CASSSNTYNEQFF.

This clonotype has ten or more counts. The J gene is TRBJ2-3, the V gene TRBV6-5; TRBD2 is a possible D gene (5 bases). Germline assignment: CDR1 MNHEY and CDR2 SVGAGI. The germline V and J ends were trimmed by 9 bases and 1 base, with 14 bases remaining between them. The CDR3 consists of 14 residues. The CDR3: CASRRGAGTDTQYF. The CDR3, as DNA: TGTGCCAGTCGCCGGGGAGCGGGCACAGATACGCAGTATTTT.

This clonotype has ten or more counts. The gene calls are TRBV5-1 and TRBJ2-1; TRBD2 aligns across 8 bases. The CDR3 extends over 14 amino acids. Germline V gene data show CDR1 as SGHRS and CDR2 as YFSETQ. V shed 5 bases, J shed 3 bases, and the junction held 4 bases outside the gene matches. This CDR3 reads CASRDGGGYNEQFF. In nucleotides, the CDR3 is TGCGCCAGCAGGGACGGGGGGGGCTACAATGAGCAGTTCTTC. Filled out from reference TRBV5-1 and TRBJ2-1, the complete variable domain reads KAGVTQTPRYLIKTRGQQVTLSCSPISGHRSVSWYQQTPGQGLQFLFEYFSETQRNKGNFPGRFSGRQFSNSRSEMNVSTLELGDSALYLCASRDGGGYNEQFFGPGTRLTVL.

Comment on this clonotype: A much larger clone sits a single nucleotide away, making a read error possible. This sequence joins TRBV9 and TRBJ2-3; D not certain. The CDR3 sequence is 13 residues long. The V gene's germline CDR1 is SGDLS and CDR2 YYNGEE. Here the CDR3 reads CASSVDGVNTRYF. The CDR3 nucleotides are TGTGCCAGCAGCGTAGATGGAGTTAATACGCGGTATTTT.

This clonotype was recorded at least ten times. CDR3 nucleotides: TGCAGTGCTAAACTAGCGGGGGGGCGAGATACGCAGTATTTT. Residues: CSAKLAGGRDTQYF. The chain is built from TRBV20-1 and TRBJ2-3; 13 nucleotides align to TRBD2. The CDR3 contains 14 residues. Germline V gives CDR1 DFQATT, CDR2 SNEGSKA (reference sequence). Unmatched junction bases numbered 3, after V lost 4 bases and J lost 5 bases.

This chain joins TRBV5-1 and TRBJ2-1; the D gene is possibly TRBD1 (7 bases). Per germline, CDR1 SGHRS and CDR2 YFSETQ. The V and J ends lost 3 bases and 10 bases respectively, with 26 bases between them. The CDR3 extends over 17 amino acids. The CDR3 loop reads CASSYSSGGPAGGEQFF. CDR3 bases: TGCGCCAGCAGCTACTCATCAGGGGGGCCCGCTGGAGGGGAGCAGTTCTTC.